This section outlines one T cell receptor beta chain sequence together with its context. Its antigen is unknown. The source of the sample is a study of T cells in Graves' hyperthyroidism and ophthalmopathy. Study information: Peripheral blood specimens were obtained at initial diagnosis, prior to any treatment. Study-wide findings and caveats: Blood also contained most expanded thyroid clonotypes above 0.001.

Researchers defined stable Graves' hyperthyroidism as no ophthalmopathy progression within 18 months. Amplified regions were TCR beta CDR3 sequences from RNA transcripts. First-round RT-PCR of the TCR CDR3 relied on the HTBI primer set. TCRdb itself ran the multiplex PCR reads through MiXCR, one entry per CDR3 protein. The repertoire holds roughly 740,000 distinct CDR3 sequences, with around 17% as singletons. There are 14 residues in the CDR3. The ends were cut back, 6 bases at V and 1 base at J, with 11 bases in the middle. Germline loops: CDR1 MDHEN, CDR2 SYDVKM. The chain has TRBV28 and TRBJ2-3; the D is unclear. The origin of this receptor is a man aged 18-30 years with Graves' hyperthyroidism. Sequencing used blood. The CDR3 bases are TGTGCCAGCAGCCTTTACGAGGGCACAGATACGCAGTATTTT. The encoded protein is CASSLYEGTDTQYF.